The rows below give T cell receptor beta chains drawn from one sample of a study of a mutant IDH1 vaccine in newly diagnosed glioma. TCRdb keeps only in-frame clones here, not all; method: immunoSEQ multiplex PCR. The sample has tens of thousands of clones; over 80% are singletons. Their recognized antigens are unknown. The sample in question was PBMCs, obtained from a glioma patient whose treatment included an IDH1 peptide vaccine. The receptors here all came from a man between 25 and 39 years old with glioma. The CDR3 runs from the conserved cysteine through the conserved F or W. The order of the fields is J gene, CDR3 length, V gene, CDR3 protein.

>TRBJ1-1|16|TRBV2
CASSAGPGLSGPEAFF
>TRBJ1-1|18|TRBV19
CASSMETPGQIKNTEAFF
>TRBJ1-1|14|TRBV4-1
CASSQARLNTEAFF
>TRBJ2-7|15|TRBV2
CASSVEGGRFYEQYF
>TRBJ2-3|15|TRBV19
CASTPWGAKADTQYF
>TRBJ2-7|14|TRBV2
CATRGQGGSYEQYF
>TRBJ1-2|16|TRBV7-9
CASSYLAGDRAYGYTF
>TRBJ2-7|17|TRBV19
CASSIGFGGPISYEQYF
>TRBJ1-5|14|TRBV28
CASKGAYSNQPQHF
>TRBJ1-4|16|TRBV5-1
CASSWGAGNQNEKLFF
>TRBJ1-1|13|TRBV2
CASSKPPNTEAFF
>TRBJ1-5|17|TRBV28
CASSLWAGGSSNQPQHF
>TRBJ1-2|14|TRBV27
CASRRLDREYGYTF
>TRBJ1-1|14|TRBV2
CASKTGVRNTEAFF
>TRBJ2-1|15|TRBV9
CASSVGAEAYNEQFF
>TRBJ1-2|17|TRBV7-2
CASSLAVPGYDENGYTF
>TRBJ1-4|16|TRBV18
CASSPPRAGLNEKLFF
>TRBJ1-4|13|TRBV7-9
CASSSTESEKLFF
>TRBJ1-5|15|TRBV28
CASSPTGAVNQPQHF
>TRBJ1-6|15|TRBV27
CASSPSGRVNSPLHF
>TRBJ1-1|14|TRBV5-1
CASSLSPGSTEAFF
>TRBJ1-1|13|TRBV4-1
CASRRTGSTEAFF
>TRBJ1-2|14|TRBV7-8
CASSLFPSIDGYTF
>TRBJ1-1|15|TRBV5-7
CASSQSDRGQRVAFF
>TRBJ1-1|13|TRBV7-6
CASLRTANTEAFF
>TRBJ1-2|14|TRBV2
CASSEDRVDYGYTF
>TRBJ1-2|12|TRBV11-2
CASVDSNYGYTF
>TRBJ1-2|14|TRBV14
CASSQDQVTYGYTF
>TRBJ1-1|15|TRBV7-9
CASSLSGQTNTEAFF
>TRBJ1-1|14|TRBV5-1
CASSLLQQNTEAFF
>TRBJ2-5|14|TRBV5-1
CATTTGTGPETQYF
>TRBJ2-1|13|TRBV6-6
CASSPRPYNEQFF
>TRBJ2-7|15|TRBV27
CASSSSGTGEDEQYF
>TRBJ2-7|12|TRBV5-1
CASSLGGYEQYF
>TRBJ2-1|12|TRBV4-1
CASSQPLDEQFF
>TRBJ2-1|11|TRBV29-1
CSVEKAQEQFF
>TRBJ2-3|15|TRBV5-5
CASSFLAGTTDTQYF